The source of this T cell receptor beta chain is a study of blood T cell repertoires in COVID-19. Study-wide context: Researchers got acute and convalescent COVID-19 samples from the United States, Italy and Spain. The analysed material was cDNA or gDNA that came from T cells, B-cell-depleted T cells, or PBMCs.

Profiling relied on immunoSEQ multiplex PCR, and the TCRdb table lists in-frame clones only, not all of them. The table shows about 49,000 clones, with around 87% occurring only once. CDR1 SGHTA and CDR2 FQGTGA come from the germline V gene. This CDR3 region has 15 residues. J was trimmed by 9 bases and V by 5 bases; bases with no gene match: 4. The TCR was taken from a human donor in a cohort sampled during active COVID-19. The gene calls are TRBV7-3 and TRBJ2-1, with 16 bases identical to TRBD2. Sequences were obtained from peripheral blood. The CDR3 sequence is CASSLGLAGGGEQFF. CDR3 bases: TGTGCCAGCAGCCTGGGACTAGCGGGAGGGGGTGAGCAGTTCTTC. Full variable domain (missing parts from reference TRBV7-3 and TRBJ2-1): GAGVSQTPSNKVTEKGKYVELRCDPISGHTALYWYRQSLGQGPEFLIYFQGTGAADDSGLPNDRFFAVRPEGSVSTLKIQRTERGDSAVYLCASSLGLAGGGEQFFGPGTRLTVL.